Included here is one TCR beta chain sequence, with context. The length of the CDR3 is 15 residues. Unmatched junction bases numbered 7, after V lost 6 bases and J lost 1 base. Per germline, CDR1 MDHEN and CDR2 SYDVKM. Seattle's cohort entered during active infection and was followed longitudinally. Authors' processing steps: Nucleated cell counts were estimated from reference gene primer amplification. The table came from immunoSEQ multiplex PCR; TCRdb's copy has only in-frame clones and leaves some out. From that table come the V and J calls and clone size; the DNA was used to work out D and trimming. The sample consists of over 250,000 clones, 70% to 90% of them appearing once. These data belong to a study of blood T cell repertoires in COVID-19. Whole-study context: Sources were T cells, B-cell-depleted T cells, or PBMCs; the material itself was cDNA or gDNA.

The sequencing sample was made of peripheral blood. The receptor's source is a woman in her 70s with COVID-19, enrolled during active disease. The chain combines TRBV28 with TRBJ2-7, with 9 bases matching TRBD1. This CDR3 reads CASSAGTGLSYEQYF. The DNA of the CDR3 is TGTGCCAGCAGCGCCGGGACAGGGTTATCCTACGAGCAGTACTTC. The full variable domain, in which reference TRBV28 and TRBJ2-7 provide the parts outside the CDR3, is DVKVTQSSRYLVKRTGEKVFLECVQDMDHENMFWYRQDPGLGLRLIYFSYDVKMKEKGDIPEGYSVSREKKERFSLILESASTNQTSMYLCASSAGTGLSYEQYFGPGTRLTVT.